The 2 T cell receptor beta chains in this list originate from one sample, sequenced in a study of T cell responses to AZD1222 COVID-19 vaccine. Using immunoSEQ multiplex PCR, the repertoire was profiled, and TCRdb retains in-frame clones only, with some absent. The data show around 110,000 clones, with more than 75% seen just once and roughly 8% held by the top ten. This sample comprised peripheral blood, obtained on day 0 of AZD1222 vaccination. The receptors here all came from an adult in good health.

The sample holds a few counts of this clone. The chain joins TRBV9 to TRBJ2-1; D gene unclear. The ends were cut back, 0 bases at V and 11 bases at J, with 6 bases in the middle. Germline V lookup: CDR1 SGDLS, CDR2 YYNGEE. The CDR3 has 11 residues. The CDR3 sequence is CASSVGQQQFF. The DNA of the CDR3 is TGTGCCAGCAGCGTAGGGCAGCAGCAGTTCTTC. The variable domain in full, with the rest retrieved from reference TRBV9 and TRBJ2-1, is DSGVTQTPKHLITATGQRVTLRCSPRSGDLSVYWYQQSLDQGLQFLIQYYNGEERAKGNILERFSAQQFPDLHSELNLSSLELGDSALYFCASSVGQQQFFGPGTRLTVL.

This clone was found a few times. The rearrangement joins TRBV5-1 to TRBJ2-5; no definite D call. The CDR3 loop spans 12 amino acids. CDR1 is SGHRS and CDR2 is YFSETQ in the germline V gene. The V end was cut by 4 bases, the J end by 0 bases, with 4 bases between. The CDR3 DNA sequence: TGCGCCAGCAGCGTGTACCAAGAGACCCAGTACTTC. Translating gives CASSVYQETQYF.